The 31 T cell receptor beta chains presented below share a single source sample, sequenced in a study of cytomegalovirus exposure and HLA in healthy donors. Primers: 60 Vbeta forward and 13 Jbeta reverse. Produced via immunoSEQ multiplex PCR; TCRdb's table is partial and in-frame only. Of about 120,000 clones listed, about three quarters are singletons. The specimen was PBMCs. The receptors come from a woman in her fifties or sixties in good health and CMV-seropositive.

V and J are TRBV14 and TRBJ1-4, with 7 bases lining up with TRBD1. Trimming cost V 2 bases and J 7 bases; bases outside gene matches: 7. Germline CDR1 reads SGHDN; CDR2 reads FVKESK. The CDR3 is 15 residues long. CDR3 sequence reads: CASSQRGTESEKLFF. The CDR3, as DNA: TGTGCCAGCAGCCAAAGAGGGACAGAGTCTGAAAAACTGTTTTTT.

This clone was recorded only once. The genes are TRBV10-2 and TRBJ2-7, with D unresolved. Germline assignment: CDR1 WSHSY and CDR2 SAAADI. The CDR3 loop spans 13 amino acids. The germline V and J ends were trimmed by 3 bases and 4 bases, with 10 bases remaining between them. For the CDR3, the DNA is TGCGCCAGCAGTGATCTATGGTCGTACGAGCAGTACTTC. Its protein is CASSDLWSYEQYF.

V usage is TRBV19 and J usage is TRBJ2-7; D ambiguous. V gave up 6 bases and J gave up 7 bases, with 22 bases separating them. From germline, CDR1 is LNHDA and CDR2 SQIVND (reference sequence). The CDR3 has 15 residues. CDR3 coding DNA: TGTGCCAGTAGCGTATCGGTGACACTCCCTCAAGAGCAGTACTTC. Translated: CASSVSVTLPQEQYF.

The V and J genes are TRBV5-1 and TRBJ1-5, with D unresolved. CDR1 is SGHRS and CDR2 is YFSETQ in the germline V gene. Trimming removed 10 bases from V and 0 bases from J, with 14 bases in between. The CDR3 has 14 amino acids. The chain's CDR3 is CAPRWEYSNQPQHF. In nucleotides, the CDR3 is TGCGCCCCTCGGTGGGAGTATAGCAATCAGCCCCAGCATTTT.

A remark on this clone: The sample has other DNA sequences that encode this CDR3 too. This chain connects TRBV7-3 to TRBJ2-1; 11 bases map to TRBD2. The germline V gene has CDR1 SGHTA and CDR2 FQGTGA. This CDR3 is built from 15 residues. V dropped 6 bases and J dropped 6; count of bases not matched to a gene: 7. CDR3 sequence: CASSPLAGGRNEQFF. CDR3 coding DNA: TGTGCCAGCAGTCCTCTAGCGGGAGGTCGCAATGAGCAGTTCTTC.

The chain uses TRBV5-1 and TRBJ1-6; the D is unclear. V gave up 4 bases and J gave up 7 bases, with 21 bases separating them. The CDR3 is made up of 17 amino acids. The germline V gene encodes CDR1 SGHRS and CDR2 YFSETQ. The CDR3 spells CASSRSGARTTNSPLHF. CDR3 sequence (DNA): TGCGCCAGCAGCCGCAGTGGAGCCCGAACTACGAATTCACCCCTCCACTTT. The full variable domain, completed using reference TRBV5-1 and TRBJ1-6, is KAGVTQTPRYLIKTRGQQVTLSCSPISGHRSVSWYQQTPGQGLQFLFEYFSETQRNKGNFPGRFSGRQFSNSRSEMNVSTLELGDSALYLCASSRSGARTTNSPLHFGNGTRLTVT.

This chain connects TRBV19 to TRBJ1-2; D ambiguous. Germline CDR1 and CDR2: LNHDA and SQIVND (reference sequence). V lost 5 bases, J lost 4 bases, and 11 bases lay in between. This CDR3 contains 13 residues. The CDR3 coding sequence is TGTGCCAGTAGTGAGGCAGACGTCTATGGCTACACCTTC. It codes for CASSEADVYGYTF.

The V gene is TRBV11-2, the J gene TRBJ2-1, with 9 nucleotides matching TRBD2. This CDR3 contains 16 residues. V dropped 3 bases and J dropped 3; count of bases not matched to a gene: 6. Germline values: CDR1 SGHAT, CDR2 FQNNGV. CDR3 sequence reads: CASSLAPSGNYNEQFF. The CDR3 nucleotides are TGTGCCAGCAGCTTGGCGCCTAGCGGGAACTACAATGAGCAGTTCTTC.

The V call is TRBV11-3, the J call TRBJ2-7; possible D gene TRBD2, 6 bases. Per the germline V gene, CDR1 is SGHNT and CDR2 is YENEEA. The CDR3 spans 14 residues. Deletions cut 4 bases from V and 0 bases from J, with 10 bases between. For the CDR3, the DNA is TGTGCCAGCAGCTCCCGGGAGAGCTCCTACGAGCAGTACTTC. Translation gives CASSSRESSYEQYF.

The rearrangement links TRBV5-1 to TRBJ2-3, with 8 nucleotides matching TRBD1. Germline V gene data show CDR1 as SGHRS and CDR2 as YFSETQ. Germline trimming cut 3 bases from V and 2 bases from J; bases unmatched to any gene: 5. The CDR3 sequence is 15 residues long. The CDR3, as DNA: TGCGCCAGCAGCTGGGGGACAGGCTACACAGATACGCAGTATTTT. This sequence encodes CASSWGTGYTDTQYF.

The rearrangement joins TRBV21-1 to TRBJ2-7; TRBD2 is taken as the D call from the table, unchecked against the DNA. TRBV21-1 counts as a pseudogene. The CDR3 sequence is 15 residues long. DNA of the CDR3: TGTGCCAGCTTTCCTTGGCAAGCGGGTGACTACGAGCAGTACTTC. It encodes CASFPWQAGDYEQYF.

The chain recombines TRBV7-3 with TRBJ2-3; 8 nucleotides agree with TRBD2. With 1 base clipped from V and 4 bases from J, the junction kept 1 base outside the gene matches. There are 14 residues in the CDR3. The germline CDR1 and CDR2 sequences are SGHTA and FQGTGA. The CDR3 here is CASSLNGRADTQYF. The CDR3 DNA follows: TGTGCCAGCAGCTTAAACGGGAGGGCAGATACGCAGTATTTT.

This clone was detected many times. The chain joins TRBV6-1 to TRBJ1-2; TRBD1 might be the D (6 bases). Germline V gives CDR1 MNHNS, CDR2 SASEGT. The V and J ends lost 2 bases and 0 bases respectively, with 16 bases between them. CDR3 size: 17 residues. This chain's CDR3 is CASSEKGGGDANYGYTF. Here the CDR3 DNA reads TGTGCCAGCAGTGAAAAGGGGGGGGGAGACGCTAACTATGGCTACACCTTC.

Here the CDR3 reads CASSVLASEQFF. The CDR3 DNA sequence: TGTGCCAGCAGCGTGCTAGCGAGCGAGCAGTTCTTC. This sequence joins TRBV7-9 and TRBJ2-1, with D tentatively TRBD2 (6 bases). Germline-derived CDR1 and CDR2 are SEHNR and FQNEAQ (reference sequence). Trimming removed 5 bases at V and 10 bases at J, with 12 bases between. This CDR3 region has 12 residues.

This chain connects TRBV6-5 to TRBJ2-3, with a possible D match to TRBD1 (5 bases). Germline CDR1 is MNHEY and CDR2 is SVGAGI. Trimming cost V 0 bases and J 0 bases, with 7 bases left between them. The CDR3 has 15 amino acids. DNA of the CDR3: TGTGCCAGCAGTTACTCTGACAGTAGCACAGATACGCAGTATTTT. It translates to CASSYSDSSTDTQYF.

This clone was observed once. The chain combines TRBV18 with TRBJ1-2, with D tentatively TRBD1 (5 bases). Germline assignment: CDR1 KGHSH and CDR2 LQKENI. The CDR3 length is 15 residues. V dropped 3 bases and J dropped 4 bases, with 15 bases sitting between them. The CDR3 reads CASSPSTGAPYGYTF. The CDR3 DNA reads TGTGCCAGCTCACCTTCCACAGGTGCCCCCTATGGCTACACCTTC. Complete variable domain (other parts from reference TRBV18 and TRBJ1-2): NAGVMQNPRHLVRRRGQEARLRCSPMKGHSHVYWYRQLPEEGLKFMVYLQKENIIDESGMPKERFSAEFPKEGPSILRIQQVVRGDSAAYFCASSPSTGAPYGYTFGSGTRLTVV.

This sequence joins TRBV6-1 and TRBJ1-2; 8 bases are a match to TRBD1. The CDR3 loop spans 16 amino acids. The V and J ends lost 2 bases and 3 bases, in that order; junction bases with no gene match: 8. CDR1 and CDR2 from the germline V gene are MNHNS and SASEGT. This CDR3 is CASSETGAGGYYGYTF. The CDR3 DNA reads TGTGCCAGCAGTGAAACGGGGGCAGGGGGCTACTATGGCTACACCTTC.

The V gene is TRBV9, the J gene TRBJ2-5; TRBD2 matches 14 bases. With 3 bases clipped from V and 7 bases from J, the junction kept 5 bases outside the gene matches. The CDR3 is made up of 15 amino acids. Germline V CDR1 and CDR2: SGDLS, YYNGEE. The CDR3 DNA is TGTGCCAGCAGCGCCGGGACTAGCGGGAGTTCGACCCAGTACTTC. Its protein is CASSAGTSGSSTQYF.

This chain connects TRBV6-5 to TRBJ1-5, with 7 bases fitting TRBD1. The trim removed 0 bases at V and 4 bases at J, leaving 3 bases unmatched. Germline V lookup: CDR1 MNHEY, CDR2 SVGAGI. The CDR3 spans 15 residues. The CDR3 DNA sequence: TGTGCCAGCAGTTACTCTTCCAGGGGGAATCAGCCCCAGCATTTT. It translates to CASSYSSRGNQPQHF.

This rearrangement joins TRBV5-1 to TRBJ1-5; D is unresolved. Germline assignment: CDR1 SGHRS and CDR2 YFSETQ. The CDR3 spans 14 residues. The V gene lost 1 base and the J gene lost 8 bases, with 13 bases spanning the gap. The CDR3 DNA is TGCGCCAGCAGCTTGAATTATGATTCAGAGCCCCAGCATTTT. Translated: CASSLNYDSEPQHF.

V gene TRBV2 combines with J gene TRBJ2-3; a weak D match, TRBD1 (5 bases). CDR3 length: 14 amino acids. Germline V gene lookup returns CDR1 SNHLY and CDR2 FYNNEI. Trimming shortened V by 4 bases and J by 1 base, and 9 bases separated the two germline ends. CDR3 in DNA: TGTGCCAGCAGTGGGGGCAGACGCACAGATACGCAGTATTTT. Protein sequence: CASSGGRRTDTQYF.

V is TRBV2 and J is TRBJ1-2, with D unclear. The germline V gene encodes CDR1 SNHLY and CDR2 FYNNEI. The CDR3 has 14 amino acids. V lost 1 base, J lost 2 bases, and 8 bases lay in between. CDR3 bases: TGTGCCAGCAGTGAAGTCGGGTACAACTATGGCTACACCTTC. Protein sequence: CASSEVGYNYGYTF.

The chain links TRBV7-3 to TRBJ1-1; D remains ambiguous. V was cut by 0 bases and J by 3 bases, with 8 bases left in between. Germline loops: CDR1 SGHTA, CDR2 FQGTGA. This CDR3 is built from 14 residues. CDR3 sequence reads: CASSLTGSDTEAFF. DNA for the CDR3: TGTGCCAGCAGCTTAACAGGGAGTGACACTGAAGCTTTCTTT.

CDR3 coding DNA: TGTGCCAGCAGCTACCCACGTGGGACAGGGGGCCACGAGCAGTACTTC. Residues: CASSYPRGTGGHEQYF. The chain uses TRBV13 and TRBJ2-7; TRBD1 aligns across 12 bases. CDR1 PRHDT and CDR2 FYEKMQ come from the germline V gene (reference sequence). V was clipped by 4 bases and J by 5 bases; unmatched bases: 9. The CDR3 covers 16 residues.

This clone is labeled as medium-sized. DNA for the CDR3: TGTGCCAGCAGCTTGGAAAGCTCCTATGGCTACACCTTC. Its protein is CASSLESSYGYTF. The J gene is TRBJ1-2, the V gene TRBV5-5; D is undetermined. Germline assignment: CDR1 SGHKS and CDR2 YYEKEE (reference sequence). The ends were cut back, 0 bases at V and 4 bases at J, with 7 bases in the middle. The CDR3 extends over 13 amino acids. The variable domain in full, with the rest retrieved from reference TRBV5-5 and TRBJ1-2, is DAGVTQSPTHLIKTRGQQVTLRCSPISGHKSVSWYQQVLGQGPQFIFQYYEKEERGRGNFPDRFSARQFPNYSSELNVNALLLGDSALYLCASSLESSYGYTFGSGTRLTVV.

This rearrangement joins TRBV7-9 to TRBJ2-5; possible D gene TRBD1, 6 bases. V was cut by 5 bases and J by 4 bases, with 17 bases left in between. Germline V CDR1 and CDR2: SEHNR, FQNEAQ (reference sequence). CDR3 length: 15 amino acids. DNA of the CDR3: TGTGCCAGCAGCCCCTCGGCAGGGGTACGAGAGACCCAGTACTTC. Translated, it gives CASSPSAGVRETQYF.

V and J are TRBV28 and TRBJ2-5; 8 bases match TRBD1. The CDR3 length is 15 residues. Trimming cost V 1 base and J 5 bases; bases outside gene matches: 6. Germline V lookup: CDR1 MDHEN, CDR2 SYDVKM. CDR3 sequence (DNA): TGTGCCAGCAGTTTATTCCCAGGGGGCATGGAGACCCAGTACTTC. The encoded protein is CASSLFPGGMETQYF.

This clone was counted once. The chain's CDR3 is CASSEQARQPQHF. In DNA, the CDR3 is TGTGCCAGCAGTGAGCAGGCACGACAGCCCCAGCATTTT. The chain has TRBV2 and TRBJ1-5; no definite D call. The V end lost 3 bases, the J end lost 7 bases, and 10 bases lay between the germline ends. Germline-derived CDR1 and CDR2 are SNHLY and FYNNEI. The CDR3 has 13 amino acids.

The V call is TRBV5-4, the J call TRBJ2-1, with 11 bases fitting TRBD2. V was clipped by 4 bases and J by 4 bases; unmatched bases: 7. Germline loops: CDR1 SGHNT, CDR2 YYREEE (reference sequence). This CDR3 has 16 amino acids. CDR3 bases: TGTGCCAGCAGCCAGGCAAGACTAGCGGGGTACAATGAGCAGTTCTTC. Translating it yields CASSQARLAGYNEQFF.

This clone was picked up a small number of times. The chain has TRBV5-4 and TRBJ2-3, with TRBD2 as a possible D gene (5 bases). V lost 2 bases to trimming and J lost 8 bases, with 15 bases between them. This CDR3 contains 14 residues. Germline values: CDR1 SGHNT, CDR2 YYREEE (reference sequence). In DNA, the CDR3 is TGTGCCAGCAGCTTATTAGGAGGCCTCGGTACGCAGTATTTT. Its protein product is CASSLLGGLGTQYF.

The chain links TRBV5-1 to TRBJ2-7; 12 positions agree with TRBD2. The CDR3 runs 14 residues. CDR1 and CDR2 from the germline V gene are SGHRS and YFSETQ. V trimming: 4 bases; J trimming: 3 bases; junction bases outside the gene matches: 2. For the CDR3, the DNA is TGCGCCAGCAGCCCGGGACTAGCGGGCTACGAGCAGTACTTC. Translating it yields CASSPGLAGYEQYF.